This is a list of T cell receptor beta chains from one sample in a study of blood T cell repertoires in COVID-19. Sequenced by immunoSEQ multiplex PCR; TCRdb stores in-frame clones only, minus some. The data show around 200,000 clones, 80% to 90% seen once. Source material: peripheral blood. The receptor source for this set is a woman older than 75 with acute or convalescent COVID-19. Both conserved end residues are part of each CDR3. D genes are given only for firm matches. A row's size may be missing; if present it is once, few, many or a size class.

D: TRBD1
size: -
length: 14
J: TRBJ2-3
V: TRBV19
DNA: TGTGCCAGTAAGCCCGGGACAGGGAGCCATACGCAGTATTTT
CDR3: CASKPGTGSHTQYF

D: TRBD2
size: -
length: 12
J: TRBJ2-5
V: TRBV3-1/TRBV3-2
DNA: TGTGCCAGCAGCCAGACTAGCGGGCGCCAGTACTTC
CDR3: CASSQTSGRQYF

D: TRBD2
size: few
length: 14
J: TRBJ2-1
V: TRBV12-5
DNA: TGTGCTAGTGGTTTTAGCGGGGGGTTGAATGAGCAGTTCTTC
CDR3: CASGFSGGLNEQFF

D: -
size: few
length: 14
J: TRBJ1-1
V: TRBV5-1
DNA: TGCGCCAGCAGCTTGGCTGGCAGTAACACTGAAGCTTTCTTT
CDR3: CASSLAGSNTEAFF

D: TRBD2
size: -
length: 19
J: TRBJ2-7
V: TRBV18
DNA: TGTGCCAGCTCACCCAGGGTAGGGGGACTAGCGGGGGTCTCCTACGAGCAGTACTTC
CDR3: CASSPRVGGLAGVSYEQYF

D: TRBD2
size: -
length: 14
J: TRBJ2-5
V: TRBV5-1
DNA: TGCGCCAGCAGCTTGTATAGCGGGGCAGAGACCCAGTACTTC
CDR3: CASSLYSGAETQYF

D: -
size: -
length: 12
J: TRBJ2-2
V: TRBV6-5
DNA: TGTGCCAGCAGCGCTATAACCGGGGAGCTGTTTTTT
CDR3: CASSAITGELFF

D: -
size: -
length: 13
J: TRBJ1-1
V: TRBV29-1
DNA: TGCAGCGTTGAGTGGGGGGGAGGCACTGAAGCTTTCTTT
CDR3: CSVEWGGGTEAFF

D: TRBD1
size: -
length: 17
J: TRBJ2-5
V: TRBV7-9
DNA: TGTGCCAGCAGCCTAAGACAGGGAGTAAAGGGCCAAGAGACCCAGTACTTC
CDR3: CASSLRQGVKGQETQYF

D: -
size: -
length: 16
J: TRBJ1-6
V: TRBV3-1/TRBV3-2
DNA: TGTGCCAGCAGTCCGGATGGGTCGGGAATCAATTCACCCCTCCACTTT
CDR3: CASSPDGSGINSPLHF